The next 23 T cell receptor beta chains were all read from a single sample in a study of OX40 agonist ivuxolimab in advanced cancers. Measured with immunoSEQ multiplex PCR; TCRdb has only the in-frame clones, and not every one. The table records roughly 80,000 clones, 80% to 90% of them present only once. The sequencing here drew on CD4+ or CD8+ T cells sorted from blood, taken in a trial of the OX40 agonist ivuxolimab. These receptors were taken from an adult with an advanced solid tumor such as melanoma, head and neck, liver or kidney cancer.

V and J are TRBV4-1 and TRBJ1-1, with D perhaps TRBD1 (5 bases). Trimming took 0 bases from V and 4 from J, leaving 24 bases between them. From germline, CDR1 is MGHRA and CDR2 YSYEKL. CDR3 length: 19 amino acids. As DNA, the CDR3 is TGCGCCAGCAGCCAAGAGTATCCAGGGCGCAATCTATTGGGCACTGAAGCTTTCTTT. This sequence encodes CASSQEYPGRNLLGTEAFF.

The chain links TRBV14 to TRBJ2-1, with D possibly being TRBD2 (5 bases). Germline values: CDR1 SGHDN, CDR2 FVKESK. This CDR3 has 12 residues. Trimming stripped 5 bases from V and 8 bases from J, with 10 bases between. The CDR3 sequence is CASSGSGYEQFF. CDR3 nucleotide sequence: TGTGCCAGCAGCGGGAGTGGCTATGAGCAGTTCTTC.

CDR3 residues: CASSVTGRETQYF. The CDR3 DNA sequence: TGTGCCAGCAGCGTAACAGGTCGGGAGACCCAGTACTTC. The chain carries TRBV9 and TRBJ2-5, with D possibly TRBD1 on 5 matching bases. This CDR3 has 13 amino acids. V was clipped by 1 base and J by 5 bases, with 9 bases between them. Germline assignment: CDR1 SGDLS and CDR2 YYNGEE. Looking up the rest from reference TRBV9 and TRBJ2-5 gives the full variable domain: DSGVTQTPKHLITATGQRVTLRCSPRSGDLSVYWYQQSLDQGLQFLIQYYNGEERAKGNILERFSAQQFPDLHSELNLSSLELGDSALYFCASSVTGRETQYFGPGTRLLVL.

V is TRBV6-6 and J is TRBJ2-5; D unresolved. V lost 5 bases to trimming and J lost 7 bases, with 14 bases between them. CDR1 and CDR2 (germline): MNHNY, SVGAGI (reference sequence). The length of the CDR3 is 13 residues. The CDR3 DNA follows: TGTGCCAGCAGTCTCCGACTGGATGGGACCCAGTACTTC. Amino acids: CASSLRLDGTQYF.

This chain uses TRBV6-6 with TRBJ2-7; D may be TRBD2 (5 bases). Per the germline V gene, CDR1 is MNHNY and CDR2 is SVGAGI (reference sequence). This CDR3 spans 15 amino acids. The ends were cut back, 4 bases at V and 6 bases at J, with 19 bases in the middle. The CDR3: CASSSLLGSFAEQYF. The CDR3 nucleotides are TGTGCCAGCAGTTCCCTGTTGGGGAGCTTTGCCGAGCAGTACTTC.

The rearrangement joins TRBV19 to TRBJ1-6; possible D gene TRBD1, 6 bases. Per germline, CDR1 LNHDA and CDR2 SQIVND (reference sequence). The length of the CDR3 is 15 residues. V was clipped by 4 bases and J by 6 bases, with 13 bases between them. The CDR3, as DNA: TGTGCCAGTAGTAGTGCAGGGACATCTAATTCACCCCTCCACTTT. Its translation is CASSSAGTSNSPLHF.

The chain carries TRBV18 and TRBJ2-2; 8 positions agree with TRBD1. Germline CDR1 reads KGHSH; CDR2 reads LQKENI. V was clipped by 6 bases and J by 2 bases; unmatched bases: 5. This CDR3 region has 15 residues. The CDR3 spells CASSPDRVNTGELFF. The CDR3 coding sequence is TGTGCCAGCTCTCCGGACAGGGTCAACACCGGGGAGCTGTTTTTT.

The CDR3 here is CASSLISSGELFF. CDR3 in DNA: TGTGCCAGCAGCTTGATTAGCTCCGGGGAGCTGTTTTTT. The gene calls are TRBV11-2 and TRBJ2-2; D uncertain. The CDR3 is made up of 13 amino acids. Deletions cut 3 bases from V and 6 bases from J, with 8 bases between. Looked up from germline, CDR1 is SGHAT and CDR2 is FQNNGV. Together with reference TRBV11-2 and TRBJ2-2, the CDR3 gives the full variable domain: EAGVAQSPRYKIIEKRQSVAFWCNPISGHATLYWYQQILGQGPKLLIQFQNNGVVDDSQLPKDRFSAERLKGVDSTLKIQPAKLEDSAVYLCASSLISSGELFFGEGSRLTVL.

In this sample, this clone turned up once. This rearrangement joins TRBV14 to TRBJ1-1, with 7 nucleotides matching TRBD1. J lost 4 bases, V lost 3 bases, and 2 bases had no gene match. Germline V gives CDR1 SGHDN, CDR2 FVKESK. The CDR3 runs 13 residues. CDR3 in DNA: TGTGCCAGCAGCCAGCAGGGGGTCACTGAAGCTTTCTTT. Protein: CASSQQGVTEAFF.

This chain joins TRBV2 and TRBJ2-5; D remains unclear. V lost 11 bases, J lost 2 bases, and 9 bases lay in between. The CDR3 is 11 amino acids. The germline V gene encodes CDR1 SNHLY and CDR2 FYNNEI. The CDR3 DNA is TGTGCCTGTGGACCGCAAGAGACCCAGTACTTC. This codes for CACGPQETQYF.

This clone was seen a single time. The V call is TRBV15, the J call TRBJ1-2, with 11 bases fitting TRBD1. The length of the CDR3 is 15 residues. The V gene end was trimmed by 3 bases and the J gene end by 4 bases; junction bases not matched to a gene: 4. Germline assignment: CDR1 LNHNV and CDR2 YYDKDF (reference sequence). CDR3 amino acids: CATSSRTGGAYGYTF. In DNA, the CDR3 is TGTGCCACCAGCAGCAGGACAGGGGGCGCCTATGGCTACACCTTC.

This clone was detected once. This chain links TRBV11-3 with TRBJ2-1; weak D call: TRBD2 (6 bases). This CDR3 has 14 residues. Germline assignment: CDR1 SGHNT and CDR2 YENEEA. Trimming removed 5 bases from V and 6 bases from J, with 14 bases in between. The CDR3 is CASSVGGPINEQFF. DNA of the CDR3: TGTGCCAGCAGCGTTGGAGGGCCGATCAATGAGCAGTTCTTC. The full variable domain, with the rest looked up from reference TRBV11-3 and TRBJ2-1, is EAGVVQSPRYKIIEKKQPVAFWCNPISGHNTLYWYLQNLGQGPELLIRYENEEAVDDSQLPKDRFSAERLKGVDSTLKIQPAELGDSAVYLCASSVGGPINEQFFGPGTRLTVL.

The CDR3 coding sequence is TGTGCCACCAGCAGAGATCCGGCGGGCTCCTACAATGAGCAGTTCTTC. Encoded protein: CATSRDPAGSYNEQFF. This chain links TRBV15 with TRBJ2-1; D might be TRBD2 (5 bases). The CDR3 contains 16 residues. V shed 0 bases and J shed 0 bases, with 9 bases lying between them. Germline V gene data show CDR1 as LNHNV and CDR2 as YYDKDF (reference sequence).

V and J are TRBV18 and TRBJ1-3; D might be TRBD1 (5 bases). V was clipped by 1 base and J by 7 bases, with 17 bases between them. This CDR3 region has 16 residues. CDR1 KGHSH and CDR2 LQKENI come from the germline V gene. The CDR3 coding sequence is TGTGCCAGCTCACCACGAATTGAGGGGTATAGGAACACCATATATTTT. This gives the protein CASSPRIEGYRNTIYF.

The chain links TRBV18 to TRBJ2-5, with a possible D match to TRBD1 (6 bases). The CDR3 length is 16 residues. Germline V gene data show CDR1 as KGHSH and CDR2 as LQKENI. V was cut by 3 bases and J by 5 bases, with 19 bases left in between. The CDR3 region has the DNA TGTGCCAGCTCACCTAACCAGGGGAATAGAGAGGAGACCCAGTACTTC. It yields the protein CASSPNQGNREETQYF.

The rearrangement joins TRBV4-3 to TRBJ1-1; no clear D. V was cut by 0 bases and J by 4 bases, with 9 bases left in between. This CDR3 contains 14 residues. Looked up from germline, CDR1 is LGHNA and CDR2 is YSLEER. The CDR3 here is CASSQDNTGTEAFF. The DNA for the CDR3 is TGCGCCAGCAGCCAAGATAATACTGGCACTGAAGCTTTCTTT.

This clone was detected only once. The rearrangement joins TRBV30 to TRBJ2-5; D might be TRBD1 or TRBD2, each matching 5 bases. Germline-derived CDR1 and CDR2 are GTSNPN and SVGIG (reference sequence). Deletions cut 5 bases from V and 1 base from J, with 11 bases between. The CDR3 contains 13 residues. The CDR3 is CAWSQGTQETQYF. In nucleotides, the CDR3 is TGTGCCTGGTCCCAAGGGACCCAAGAGACCCAGTACTTC. Together with reference TRBV30 and TRBJ2-5, the CDR3 gives the full variable domain: SQTIHQWPATLVQPVGSPLSLECTVEGTSNPNLYWYRQAAGRGLQLLFYSVGIGQISSEVPQNLSASRPQDRQFILSSKKLLLSDSGFYLCAWSQGTQETQYFGPGTRLLVL.

The chain combines TRBV28 with TRBJ1-2; D is possibly TRBD1 (6 bases). The CDR3 has 12 residues. In germline, CDR1 is MDHEN, CDR2 SYDVKM. The V end was cut by 7 bases, the J end by 6 bases, with 12 bases between. The CDR3 here is CASTTQGHGYTF. CDR3 in DNA: TGTGCCAGCACTACACAGGGTCATGGCTACACCTTC.

The genes are TRBV27 and TRBJ2-2, with TRBD2 identical over 7 bases. V lost 3 bases, J lost 7 bases, and 11 bases stayed unmatched. Germline CDR1 reads MNHEY; CDR2 reads SMNVEV (reference sequence). This CDR3 has 16 amino acids. The chain's CDR3 is CASSLNSGSPGGELFF. DNA of the CDR3: TGTGCCAGCAGTTTGAATAGCGGGTCACCGGGCGGGGAGCTGTTTTTT.

This clone was counted a few times. This sequence joins TRBV4-2 and TRBJ1-5, with D uncertain. V gave up 3 bases and J gave up 6 bases, with 15 bases separating them. The length of the CDR3 is 15 residues. The germline CDR1 and CDR2 sequences are LGHNA and YNFKEQ. CDR3 in amino acids: CASSQRLGTAQPQHF. CDR3 nucleotides: TGTGCCAGCAGCCAGCGACTGGGAACGGCTCAGCCCCAGCATTTT.

The CDR3 spells CASSQISISASGNTIYF. The CDR3 bases are TGTGCCAGCAGCCAAATAAGTATATCAGCCTCTGGAAACACCATATATTTT. The chain is built from TRBV4-2 and TRBJ1-3; D uncertain. CDR1 is LGHNA and CDR2 is YNFKEQ in the germline V gene. This CDR3 region has 17 residues. Trimming left V 2 bases short and J 0 bases short, with 14 bases between.

The chain employs TRBV11-2 and TRBJ1-6; TRBD1 agrees at 8 bases. The CDR3 length is 16 residues. The germline V gene has CDR1 SGHAT and CDR2 FQNNGV. After removal of 5 bases from V and 5 bases from J, the junction contained 8 bases not matched to a gene. The CDR3 coding sequence is TGTGCCAGCAGCCCGCGGACAGGGCTACATAATTCACCCCTCCACTTT. Amino acid sequence: CASSPRTGLHNSPLHF.

J is TRBJ2-7 and V is TRBV9; TRBD1 might be the D (6 bases). The CDR3 length is 15 residues. Germline loops: CDR1 SGDLS, CDR2 YYNGEE. V was pared by 0 bases and J by 3 bases, with 13 bases between. The CDR3 DNA reads as TGTGCCAGCAGCGTAGCTACAGGGCTCAACTACGAGCAGTACTTC. This gives the protein CASSVATGLNYEQYF.